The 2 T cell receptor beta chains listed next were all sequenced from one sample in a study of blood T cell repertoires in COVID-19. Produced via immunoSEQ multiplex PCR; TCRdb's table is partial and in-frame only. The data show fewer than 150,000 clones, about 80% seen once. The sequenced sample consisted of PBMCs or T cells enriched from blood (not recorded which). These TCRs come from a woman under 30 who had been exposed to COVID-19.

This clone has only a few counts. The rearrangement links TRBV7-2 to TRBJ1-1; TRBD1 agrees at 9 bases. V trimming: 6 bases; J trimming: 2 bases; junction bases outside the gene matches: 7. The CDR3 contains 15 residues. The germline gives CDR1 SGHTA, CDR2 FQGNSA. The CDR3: CASRHTGGINTEAFF. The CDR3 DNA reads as TGTGCCAGCAGACATACAGGGGGCATCAACACTGAAGCTTTCTTT. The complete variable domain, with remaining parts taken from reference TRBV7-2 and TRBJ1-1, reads GAGVSQSPSNKVTEKGKDVELRCDPISGHTALYWYRQSLGQGLEFLIYFQGNSAPDKSGLPSDRFSAERTGGSVSTLTIQRTQQEDSAVYLCASRHTGGINTEAFFGQGTRLTVV.

CDR3 in DNA: TGTGCCAGCAGCCGGACTAGCGGGAACACCGGGGAGCTGTTTTTT. Protein product: CASSRTSGNTGELFF. The J gene is TRBJ2-2, the V gene TRBV4-2, with 10 bases identical to TRBD2. CDR1 is LGHNA and CDR2 is YNFKEQ in the germline V gene. The trim removed 4 bases at V and 1 base at J, leaving 0 bases unmatched. The CDR3 has 15 amino acids.